Following are 25 T cell receptor beta chains from one sample sequenced in a study of OX40 agonist ivuxolimab in advanced cancers. Only in-frame clones appear in the TCRdb table, and some are missing; sequencing was by immunoSEQ multiplex PCR. The table records more than 50,000 clones, roughly 90% of them present only once. The specimen was CD4+ or CD8+ T cells sorted from blood, collected in a trial of the OX40 agonist ivuxolimab. These receptors all stem from an adult with an advanced solid tumor such as melanoma, head and neck, liver or kidney cancer.

This clone was counted once. The J gene is TRBJ2-1, the V gene TRBV19; tentative D call: TRBD1 (5 bases). The CDR3 covers 10 residues. From germline, CDR1 is LNHDA and CDR2 SQIVND (reference sequence). V was trimmed by 11 bases and J by 7 bases, leaving 9 bases between them. The CDR3 sequence is CAAGRNEQFF. As DNA, the CDR3 is TGTGCCGCAGGGCGGAATGAGCAGTTCTTC.

The chain couples TRBV29-1 to TRBJ2-3; 11 bases match TRBD1. The CDR3 sequence is 16 residues long. Germline assignment: CDR1 SQVTM and CDR2 ANQGSEA. The ends lost 1 base at V and 6 bases at J; junction bases unmatched: 9. The DNA for the CDR3 is TGCAGCGTTGAAGTATCAGGGACAGGGGGTAGGGATACGCAGTATTTT. The encoded protein is CSVEVSGTGGRDTQYF.

This chain connects TRBV7-8 to TRBJ1-4; the D is unclear. This CDR3 is built from 14 residues. V shed 1 base and J shed 6 bases, with 9 bases lying between them. CDR1 and CDR2 (germline): SGHVS, FQNEAQ. The CDR3 loop reads CASSLERVDEKLFF. The DNA for the CDR3 is TGTGCCAGCAGCTTAGAAAGGGTCGATGAAAAACTGTTTTTT.

This chain joins TRBV7-9 and TRBJ2-1; weak D call: TRBD2 (7 bases). The CDR3 runs 16 residues. V lost 1 base, J lost 4 bases, and 14 bases lay in between. The germline gives CDR1 SEHNR, CDR2 FQNEAQ (reference sequence). CDR3 loop: CASSLGGGQTYNEQFF. CDR3 in DNA: TGTGCCAGCAGCTTAGGGGGGGGCCAGACTTACAATGAGCAGTTCTTC.

In this sample, this clone turned up once. The chain employs TRBV30 and TRBJ2-6; D unclear. V was pared by 0 bases and J by 2 bases, with 5 bases between. CDR3 length: 14 amino acids. CDR1 and CDR2 (germline): GTSNPN, SVGIG (reference sequence). CDR3: CAWSVRTGANVLTF. The CDR3 DNA sequence: TGTGCCTGGAGTGTCCGTACTGGGGCCAACGTCCTGACTTTC.

V usage is TRBV6-1 and J usage is TRBJ2-7; 8 nucleotides agree with TRBD1. V was clipped by 10 bases and J by 5 bases; unmatched bases: 13. CDR1 and CDR2 from the germline V gene are MNHNS and SASEGT. There are 14 residues in the CDR3. The CDR3 region has the DNA TGTGCCACATTACCCCTGGACAGGGTCCACGAGCAGTACTTC. Translation: CATLPLDRVHEQYF.

The chain carries TRBV6-1 and TRBJ1-5; tentative D call: TRBD1 (6 bases). CDR1 is MNHNS and CDR2 is SASEGT in the germline V gene. V dropped 2 bases and J dropped 7 bases, with 9 bases sitting between them. The CDR3 runs to 13 residues. Here the CDR3 DNA reads TGTGCCAGCAGTGAATCAGGGGTGCAGCCCCAGCATTTT. Protein: CASSESGVQPQHF.

The genes are TRBV19 and TRBJ1-1; D ambiguous. CDR1 and CDR2 (germline): LNHDA, SQIVND (reference sequence). The CDR3 covers 13 residues. The ends were cut back, 7 bases at V and 1 base at J, with 10 bases in the middle. CDR3 in DNA: TGTGCCAGTACAGACCCCTGGAACACTGAAGCTTTCTTT. Translating gives CASTDPWNTEAFF.

V and J are TRBV5-4 and TRBJ2-1, with 7 bases fitting TRBD1. J gave up 2 bases and V 1 base, and 0 bases lay outside the gene matches. The CDR3 contains 14 residues. Germline V gene sequence: CDR1 SGHNT, CDR2 YYREEE (reference sequence). In nucleotides, the CDR3 is TGTGCCAGCAGCTTGAGGGGGCCCTACAATGAGCAGTTCTTC. As protein: CASSLRGPYNEQFF.

The gene calls are TRBV2 and TRBJ2-7; a possible D gene is TRBD1 (6 bases). The germline V and J ends were trimmed by 6 bases and 2 bases, with 11 bases remaining between them. The CDR3 extends over 13 amino acids. CDR1 SNHLY and CDR2 FYNNEI come from the germline V gene. The CDR3 region is CASRGQGTYEQYF. CDR3 nucleotides: TGTGCCAGCAGAGGGCAGGGGACCTACGAGCAGTACTTC.

The chain employs TRBV7-9 and TRBJ2-3; TRBD2 agrees at 10 bases. The CDR3 covers 14 residues. J was trimmed by 4 bases and V by 5 bases; bases with no gene match: 3. Germline CDR1 and CDR2: SEHNR and FQNEAQ (reference sequence). CDR3 sequence (DNA): TGTGCCAGCAGCCAAGCGGGGGGGGCAGATACGCAGTATTTT. It is translated as CASSQAGGADTQYF.

The J gene is TRBJ2-5, the V gene TRBV5-8; 7 bases are a match to TRBD2. CDR3 length equals 13 residues. Germline CDR1 SGHTS, CDR2 YDEGEE. V trimming: 4 bases; J trimming: 5 bases; junction bases outside the gene matches: 5. The chain's CDR3 is CASSQFGGETQYF. In nucleotides, the CDR3 is TGTGCCAGCAGCCAGTTCGGGGGGGAGACCCAGTACTTC.

The chain employs TRBV4-3 and TRBJ2-1, with 10 bases matching TRBD2. With V trimmed by 0 bases and J by 5 bases, 4 bases remained unmatched. Per the germline V gene, CDR1 is LGHNA and CDR2 is YSLEER. The CDR3 loop spans 16 amino acids. The CDR3 region is CASSQEVAGGHNEQFF. The DNA for the CDR3 is TGCGCCAGCAGCCAAGAAGTAGCGGGAGGTCACAATGAGCAGTTCTTC.

This chain links TRBV7-3 with TRBJ2-3; possibly TRBD1 or TRBD2 for D (6 bases each). The CDR3 consists of 16 residues. The V end lost 5 bases, the J end lost 1 base, and 16 bases lay between the germline ends. The germline V gene encodes CDR1 SGHTA and CDR2 FQGTGA. Written as DNA, the CDR3 is TGTGCCAGCAGCCTTGGAGACGGGGGCCGCACAGATACGCAGTATTTT. This gives the protein CASSLGDGGRTDTQYF.

This clone was counted a single time. J is TRBJ1-6 and V is TRBV30; 7 bases are shared with TRBD1. Germline CDR1 and CDR2: GTSNPN and SVGIG (reference sequence). The CDR3 runs 14 residues. The V segment lost 2 bases and the J segment 4 bases; nucleotides outside the gene matches: 2. The CDR3 sequence: CAWSRDSYNSPLHF. In DNA, the CDR3 is TGTGCCTGGAGTAGGGACAGTTATAATTCACCCCTCCACTTT.

CDR3 DNA: TGTGCCAGCAGCGCGTTCGAGACGAAAAACATTCAGTACTTC. As protein: CASSAFETKNIQYF. The J gene is TRBJ2-4, the V gene TRBV7-9; D uncertain. V shed 5 bases and J shed 4 bases, with 12 bases lying between them. The CDR3 length is 14 residues. CDR1 SEHNR and CDR2 FQNEAQ come from the germline V gene (reference sequence).

The chain links TRBV5-6 to TRBJ2-3, with TRBD2 matching 8 bases. Unmatched junction bases numbered 6, after V lost 2 bases and J lost 4 bases. The CDR3 is made up of 15 amino acids. Germline CDR1 reads SGHDT; CDR2 reads YYEEEE. The CDR3 nucleotides are TGTGCCAGCAGCTTCTTGGCGGGGGGCCCAGATACGCAGTATTTT. Its translation: CASSFLAGGPDTQYF.

This chain joins TRBV2 and TRBJ1-5; TRBD1 matches at 9 bases. CDR1 and CDR2 (germline): SNHLY, FYNNEI. The V gene end was trimmed by 6 bases and the J gene end by 5 bases; junction bases not matched to a gene: 5. The CDR3 runs 14 residues. In DNA form, the CDR3 reads TGTGCCAGCAGCCGTACAGGGGGCTATCAGCCCCAGCATTTT. It is translated as CASSRTGGYQPQHF.

The rearrangement links TRBV28 to TRBJ2-2; D might be TRBD2 (6 bases). Germline loops: CDR1 MDHEN, CDR2 SYDVKM. This CDR3 contains 16 residues. Deletions cut 5 bases from V and 2 bases from J, with 15 bases between. In DNA, the CDR3 is TGTGCCAGCAGTCCGACCGGGACTTTCAACACCGGGGAGCTGTTTTTT. Its protein product is CASSPTGTFNTGELFF.

This clone was picked up one time. The chain couples TRBV6-5 to TRBJ1-3; D is unresolved. Germline V gene lookup returns CDR1 MNHEY and CDR2 SVGAGI. This CDR3 contains 11 residues. V was clipped by 11 bases and J by 2 bases, with 7 bases between them. CDR3 residues: CAVKTGNTIYF. The CDR3 DNA reads as TGTGCCGTGAAAACTGGAAACACCATATATTTT.

The rearrangement links TRBV6-5 to TRBJ1-1; no clear D. V was cut by 5 bases and J by 1 base, with 5 bases left in between. Germline CDR1 and CDR2: MNHEY and SVGAGI. The CDR3 totals 12 residues. CDR3 in amino acids: CASSRGNTEAFF. The CDR3 bases are TGTGCCAGCAGTCGGGGGAACACTGAAGCTTTCTTT.

The chain links TRBV2 to TRBJ2-7; 8 bases line up with TRBD2. The CDR3 length is 17 residues. In germline, CDR1 is SNHLY, CDR2 FYNNEI. The trim removed 1 base at V and 7 bases at J, leaving 15 bases unmatched. The CDR3 region is CASSEGGGGRPIQEQYF. DNA of the CDR3: TGTGCCAGCAGTGAAGGGGGCGGGGGGCGACCAATACAGGAGCAGTACTTC. Complete variable domain (other parts from reference TRBV2 and TRBJ2-7): EPEVTQTPSHQVTQMGQEVILRCVPISNHLYFYWYRQILGQKVEFLVSFYNNEISEKSEIFDDQFSVERPDGSNFTLKIRSTKLEDSAMYFCASSEGGGGRPIQEQYFGPGTRLTVT.

The V and J genes are TRBV2 and TRBJ2-2; TRBD1 is a possible D gene (5 bases). Trimming cost V 1 base and J 6 bases, with 6 bases left between them. CDR3 length: 13 amino acids. Germline CDR1 and CDR2: SNHLY and FYNNEI. The chain's CDR3 is CASSEVRAGELFF. The DNA for the CDR3 is TGTGCCAGCAGTGAAGTCAGGGCCGGGGAGCTGTTTTTT.

The V gene is TRBV7-6, the J gene TRBJ2-1; D might be TRBD1 (6 bases). The CDR3 sequence is 14 residues long. The V gene's germline CDR1 is SGHVS and CDR2 FNYEAQ. V was trimmed by 0 bases and J by 10 bases, leaving 13 bases between them. In DNA form, the CDR3 reads TGTGCCAGCAGCTTAGCCCCAGGGGATGGAGAGCAGTTCTTC. Protein: CASSLAPGDGEQFF. The full variable domain, rest sourced from reference TRBV7-6 and TRBJ2-1, is GAGVSQSPRYKVTKRGQDVALRCDPISGHVSLYWYRQALGQGPEFLTYFNYEAQQDKSGLPNDRFSAERPEGSISTLTIQRTEQRDSAMYRCASSLAPGDGEQFFGPGTRLTVL.

The chain recombines TRBV19 with TRBJ2-7; the D gene could be TRBD1 or TRBD2 (5 bases each). Per germline, CDR1 LNHDA and CDR2 SQIVND (reference sequence). V dropped 5 bases and J dropped 0 bases, with 11 bases sitting between them. CDR3 length equals 14 residues. The CDR3 loop reads CASSGGGSSYEQYF. CDR3 nucleotide sequence: TGTGCCAGTAGTGGGGGTGGAAGCTCCTACGAGCAGTACTTC.